The sequence of this T cell receptor (beta chain) was determined in a study of cytomegalovirus exposure and HLA in healthy donors. Study-wide context: In a later analysis, it was reported that the 110 or so validation repertoires had been produced on the same platform as the roughly 700 repertoires belonging to the first cohort.

This table comes from immunoSEQ multiplex PCR, and its TCRdb copy is limited to in-frame clones, with some not included. The sample consists of tens of thousands of clones, roughly 94% of them appearing once. General study results and limits: The study flagged some 170 TCR beta chains as cytomegalovirus-associated.

Notes on this clone: Its antigen remains unidentified.

The donors formed part of the approximately 130-subject validation cohort, distinct from the roughly 700-subject first cohort. Unmatched junction bases numbered 10, after V lost 4 bases and J lost 2 bases. CDR1 is SGHNT, CDR2 YYREEE, per germline (reference sequence). This CDR3 has 17 amino acids. The chain joins TRBV5-4 to TRBJ2-4; 9 bases line up with TRBD2. The sequence came from a man between 18 and 35 years old in good health and CMV-seronegative. Sequencing was done on a sample of PBMCs. CDR3 nucleotides: TGTGCCAGCAGCCAAGTAGCGGGAGCTCTCACCAAAAACATTCAGTACTTC. It encodes CASSQVAGALTKNIQYF.